Below are 3 T cell receptor beta chains sequenced from a single sample in a study of blood T cell repertoires in COVID-19. Libraries were prepared by immunoSEQ multiplex PCR; TCRdb keeps only in-frame clonotypes and omits some of them. This sample carries almost 25,000 clones, 75% to 85% of them seen once, and the ten largest clones take more than 2%. The specimen sequenced was peripheral blood. All receptors derive from a woman in her 70s with COVID-19, enrolled during active disease.

The rearrangement links TRBV5-4 to TRBJ2-7, with D perhaps TRBD1 (5 bases). Per the germline V gene, CDR1 is SGHNT and CDR2 is YYREEE (reference sequence). V lost 0 bases and J lost 2, with 12 bases in between. The CDR3 is 15 amino acids. The CDR3 nucleotides read TGTGCCAGCAGCTTGGGAAGGGGTCTGACCTACGAGCAGTACTTC. Translating it yields CASSLGRGLTYEQYF. Based on the CDR3 plus reference TRBV5-4 and TRBJ2-7, the full variable domain is ETGVTQSPTHLIKTRGQQVTLRCSSQSGHNTVSWYQQALGQGPQFIFQYYREEENGRGNFPPRFSGLQFPNYSSELNVNALELDDSALYLCASSLGRGLTYEQYFGPGTRLTVT.

This clone was detected only once. The chain employs TRBV29-1 and TRBJ1-2; a weak D match, TRBD1 (6 bases). The germline V gene encodes CDR1 SQVTM and CDR2 ANQGSEA. V dropped 4 bases and J dropped 7 bases, with 13 bases sitting between them. The CDR3 is 12 amino acids. CDR3 in amino acids: CSVGSRGLGYTF. The CDR3 DNA sequence: TGCAGCGTTGGTTCCAGGGGCCTTGGCTACACCTTC.

V gene TRBV5-1 combines with J gene TRBJ2-7; D uncertain. There are 12 residues in the CDR3. Trimming took 5 bases from V and 4 from J, leaving 10 bases between them. CDR1 SGHRS and CDR2 YFSETQ come from the germline V gene. The CDR3 coding sequence is TGCGCCAGCAGTCCATCTAGTTACGAGCAGTACTTC. It codes for CASSPSSYEQYF.